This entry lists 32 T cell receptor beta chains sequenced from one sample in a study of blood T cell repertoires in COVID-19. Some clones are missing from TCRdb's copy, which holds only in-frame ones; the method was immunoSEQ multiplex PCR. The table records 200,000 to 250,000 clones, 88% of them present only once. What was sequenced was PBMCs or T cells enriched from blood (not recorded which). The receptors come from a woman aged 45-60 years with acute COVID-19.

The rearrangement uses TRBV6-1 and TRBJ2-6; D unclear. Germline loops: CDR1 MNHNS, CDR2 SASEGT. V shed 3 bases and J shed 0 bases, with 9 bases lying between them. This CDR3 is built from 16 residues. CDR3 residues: CASSDTYGSGANVLTF. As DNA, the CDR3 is TGTGCCAGCAGTGATACTTACGGCTCTGGGGCCAACGTCCTGACTTTC.

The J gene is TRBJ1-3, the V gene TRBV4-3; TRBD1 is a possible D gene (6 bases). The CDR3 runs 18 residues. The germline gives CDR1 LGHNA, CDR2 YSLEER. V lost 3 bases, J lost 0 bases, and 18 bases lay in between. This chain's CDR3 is CASSHPTGLGFSGNTIYF. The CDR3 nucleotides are TGCGCCAGCAGCCATCCCACAGGGTTGGGTTTCTCTGGAAACACCATATATTTT.

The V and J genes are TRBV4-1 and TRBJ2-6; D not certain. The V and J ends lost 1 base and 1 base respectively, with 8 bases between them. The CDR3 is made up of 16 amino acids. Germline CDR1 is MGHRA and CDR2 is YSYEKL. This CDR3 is CASSQGLKSGANVLTF. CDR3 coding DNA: TGCGCCAGCAGCCAAGGACTGAAGTCTGGGGCCAACGTCCTGACTTTC.

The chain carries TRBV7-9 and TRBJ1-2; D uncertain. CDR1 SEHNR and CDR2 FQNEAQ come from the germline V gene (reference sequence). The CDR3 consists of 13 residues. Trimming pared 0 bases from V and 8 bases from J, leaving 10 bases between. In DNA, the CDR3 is TGTGCCAGCAGCTTAGCGGCAACCATGGGCTACACCTTC. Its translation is CASSLAATMGYTF.

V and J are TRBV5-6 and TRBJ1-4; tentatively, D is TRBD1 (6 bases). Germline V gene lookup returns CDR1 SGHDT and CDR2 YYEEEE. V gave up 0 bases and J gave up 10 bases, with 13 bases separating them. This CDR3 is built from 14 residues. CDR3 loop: CASSLGGRIGKLFF. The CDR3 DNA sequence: TGTGCCAGCAGCTTGGGGGGGCGGATAGGAAAACTGTTTTTT.

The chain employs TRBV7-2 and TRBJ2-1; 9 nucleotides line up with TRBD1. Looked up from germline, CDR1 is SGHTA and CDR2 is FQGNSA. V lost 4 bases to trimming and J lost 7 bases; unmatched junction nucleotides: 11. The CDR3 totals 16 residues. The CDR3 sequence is CASSWTRDRVRNEQFF. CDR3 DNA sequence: TGTGCCAGCAGCTGGACCCGGGACAGGGTTAGGAATGAGCAGTTCTTC.

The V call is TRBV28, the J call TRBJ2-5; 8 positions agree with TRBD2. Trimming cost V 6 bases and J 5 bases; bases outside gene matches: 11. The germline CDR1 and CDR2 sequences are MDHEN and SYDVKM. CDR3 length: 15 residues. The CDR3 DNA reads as TGTGCCAGCAGATTGTTGGCGGGAGGTGAGGAGACCCAGTACTTC. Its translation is CASRLLAGGEETQYF.

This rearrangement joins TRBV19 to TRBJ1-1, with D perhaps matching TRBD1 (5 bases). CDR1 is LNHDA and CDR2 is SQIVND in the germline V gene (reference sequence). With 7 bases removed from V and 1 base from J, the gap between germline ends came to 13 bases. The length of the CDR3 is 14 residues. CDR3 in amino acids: CASIPGGTNTEAFF. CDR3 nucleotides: TGTGCCAGTATCCCGGGAGGGACGAACACTGAAGCTTTCTTT.

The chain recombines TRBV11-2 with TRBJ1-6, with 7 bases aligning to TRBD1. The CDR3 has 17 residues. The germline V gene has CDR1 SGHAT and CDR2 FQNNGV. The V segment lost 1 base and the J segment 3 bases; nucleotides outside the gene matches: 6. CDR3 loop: CASSLVRGQLYNSPLHF. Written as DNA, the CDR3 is TGTGCCAGCAGCTTAGTAAGGGGACAGCTCTATAATTCACCCCTCCACTTT.

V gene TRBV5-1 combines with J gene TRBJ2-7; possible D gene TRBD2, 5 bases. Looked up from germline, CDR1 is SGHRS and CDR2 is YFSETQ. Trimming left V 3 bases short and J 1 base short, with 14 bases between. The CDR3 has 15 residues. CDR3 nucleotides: TGCGCCAGCAGCTCCTCCCGGGGTGCTTCCTACGAGCAGTACTTC. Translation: CASSSSRGASYEQYF.

The CDR3 nucleotides read TGTGCCAGCAGGGGACAGATCTATGGCTACACCTTC. It specifies CASRGQIYGYTF. The chain has TRBV6-5 and TRBJ1-2; the match to TRBD1 covers 7 bases. Unmatched junction bases numbered 2, after V lost 6 bases and J lost 4 bases. The CDR3 is 12 residues long. Germline-derived CDR1 and CDR2 are MNHEY and SVGAGI.

In nucleotides, the CDR3 is TGTGCCAGCAGTGGGGACAGGGGTATCAATGAAAAACTGTTTTTT. Residues: CASSGDRGINEKLFF. This chain connects TRBV2 to TRBJ1-4; 10 bases align to TRBD1. The V gene end was trimmed by 4 bases and the J gene end by 5 bases; junction bases not matched to a gene: 4. The CDR3 is 15 amino acids. Germline CDR1 and CDR2: SNHLY and FYNNEI.

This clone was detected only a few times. CDR3 protein: CASSYSTGGNQPQHF. DNA of the CDR3: TGTGCCAGCAGTTACTCGACAGGGGGCAATCAGCCCCAGCATTTT. The chain joins TRBV6-5 to TRBJ1-5, with 8 bases identical to TRBD1. The CDR3 length is 15 residues. CDR1 is MNHEY, CDR2 SVGAGI, per germline. J was trimmed by 2 bases and V by 0 bases; bases with no gene match: 0.

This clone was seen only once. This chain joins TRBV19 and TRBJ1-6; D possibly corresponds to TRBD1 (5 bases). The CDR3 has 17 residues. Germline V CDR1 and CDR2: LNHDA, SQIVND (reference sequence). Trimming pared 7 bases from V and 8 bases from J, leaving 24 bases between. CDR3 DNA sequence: TGTGCCAGTACAGATCGACGGCGGGGGAAAGGGTATTCACCCCTCCACTTT. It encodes CASTDRRRGKGYSPLHF.

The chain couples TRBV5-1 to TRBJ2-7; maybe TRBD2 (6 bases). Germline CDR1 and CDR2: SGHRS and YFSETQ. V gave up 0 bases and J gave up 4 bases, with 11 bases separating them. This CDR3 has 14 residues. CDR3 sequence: CASSLAAGPYEQYF. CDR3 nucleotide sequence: TGCGCCAGCAGCTTGGCGGCGGGGCCTTACGAGCAGTACTTC.

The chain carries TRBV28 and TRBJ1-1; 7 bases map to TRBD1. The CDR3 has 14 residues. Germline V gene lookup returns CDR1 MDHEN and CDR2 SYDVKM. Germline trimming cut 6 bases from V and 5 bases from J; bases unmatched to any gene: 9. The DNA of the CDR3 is TGTGCCAGCAGCTTTAGAGGGGGCCGGACTGAAGCTTTCTTT. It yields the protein CASSFRGGRTEAFF.

CDR3: CASSPRTSRNEQFF. The DNA of the CDR3 is TGTGCCAGCAGCCCTCGGACTAGCCGGAATGAGCAGTTCTTC. This chain uses TRBV7-2 with TRBJ2-1; the match to TRBD2 covers 8 bases. The CDR3 has 14 residues. V lost 5 bases to trimming and J lost 7 bases; unmatched junction nucleotides: 7. Per germline, CDR1 SGHTA and CDR2 FQGNSA. Together with reference TRBV7-2 and TRBJ2-1, the CDR3 gives the full variable domain: GAGVSQSPSNKVTEKGKDVELRCDPISGHTALYWYRQSLGQGLEFLIYFQGNSAPDKSGLPSDRFSAERTGGSVSTLTIQRTQQEDSAVYLCASSPRTSRNEQFFGPGTRLTVL.

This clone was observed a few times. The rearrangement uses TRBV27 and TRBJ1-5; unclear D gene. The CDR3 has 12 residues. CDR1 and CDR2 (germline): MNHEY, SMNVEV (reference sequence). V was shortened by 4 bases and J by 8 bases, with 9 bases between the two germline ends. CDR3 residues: CASSSPREPQHF. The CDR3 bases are TGTGCCAGCAGTTCCCCGAGGGAGCCCCAGCATTTT.

The CDR3 DNA sequence: TGTGCCATCAGTGAGTCCGGAGGGAACACTGAAGCTTTCTTT. Its translation: CAISESGGNTEAFF. J is TRBJ1-1 and V is TRBV10-3; D is unclear. The CDR3 has 14 residues. The V end was cut by 0 bases, the J end by 1 base, with 6 bases between. The germline CDR1 and CDR2 sequences are ENHRY and SYGVKD.

Here the CDR3 reads CASSLGPGSSYEQYF. CDR3 nucleotides: TGCGCCAGCAGCTTGGGGCCGGGAAGCTCCTACGAGCAGTACTTC. The V call is TRBV5-1, the J call TRBJ2-7, with a possible D match to TRBD2 (5 bases). Germline V gene sequence: CDR1 SGHRS, CDR2 YFSETQ. This CDR3 region has 15 residues. V lost 0 bases to trimming and J lost 0 bases, with 10 bases between them.

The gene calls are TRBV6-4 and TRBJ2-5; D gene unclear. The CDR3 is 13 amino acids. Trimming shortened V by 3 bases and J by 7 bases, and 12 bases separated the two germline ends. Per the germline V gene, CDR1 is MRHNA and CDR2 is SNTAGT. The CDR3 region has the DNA TGTGCCAGCAGTGAAACAGCCTTAAGGACCCAGTACTTC. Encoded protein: CASSETALRTQYF.

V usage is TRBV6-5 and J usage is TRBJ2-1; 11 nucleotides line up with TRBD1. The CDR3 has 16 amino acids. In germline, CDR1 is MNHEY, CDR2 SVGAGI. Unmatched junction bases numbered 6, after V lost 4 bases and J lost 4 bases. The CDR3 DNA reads TGTGCCAGCAGTTCTACCGGGACAGGGGGGTACAATGAGCAGTTCTTC. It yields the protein CASSSTGTGGYNEQFF.

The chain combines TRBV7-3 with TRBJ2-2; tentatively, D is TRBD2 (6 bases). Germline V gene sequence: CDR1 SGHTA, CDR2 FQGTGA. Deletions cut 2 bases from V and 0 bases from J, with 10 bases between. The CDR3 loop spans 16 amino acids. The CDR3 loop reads CASSLLASANTGELFF. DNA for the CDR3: TGTGCCAGCAGCTTATTGGCTAGCGCGAACACCGGGGAGCTGTTTTTT.

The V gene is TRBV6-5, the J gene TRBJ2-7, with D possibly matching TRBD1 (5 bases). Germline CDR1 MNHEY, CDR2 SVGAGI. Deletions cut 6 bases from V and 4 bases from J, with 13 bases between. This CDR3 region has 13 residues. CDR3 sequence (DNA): TGTGCCAGCAGCATGACAGCGACGTACGAGCAGTACTTC. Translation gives CASSMTATYEQYF.

The DNA of the CDR3 is TGTGCCAGCAGTCCGGGACAGGGGCCAGATACGCAGTATTTT. Translating gives CASSPGQGPDTQYF. This chain connects TRBV28 to TRBJ2-3; 10 bases match TRBD1. The CDR3 is 14 amino acids. V was clipped by 5 bases and J by 4 bases; unmatched bases: 3. Germline-derived CDR1 and CDR2 are MDHEN and SYDVKM.

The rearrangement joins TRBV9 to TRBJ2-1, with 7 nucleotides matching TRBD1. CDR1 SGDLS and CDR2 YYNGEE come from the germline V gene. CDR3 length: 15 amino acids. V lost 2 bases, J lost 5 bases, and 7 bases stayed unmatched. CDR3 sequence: CASSVRHRGNNEQFF. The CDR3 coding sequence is TGTGCCAGCAGCGTTCGTCACAGGGGAAACAATGAGCAGTTCTTC.

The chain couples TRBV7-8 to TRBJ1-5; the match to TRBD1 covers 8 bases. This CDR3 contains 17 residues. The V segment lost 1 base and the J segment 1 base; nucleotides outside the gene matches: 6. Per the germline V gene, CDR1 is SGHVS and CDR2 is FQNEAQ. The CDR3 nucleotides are TGTGCCAGCAGCTTAGAACAGGGGGGGGTAAGCAATCAGCCCCAGCATTTT. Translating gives CASSLEQGGVSNQPQHF.

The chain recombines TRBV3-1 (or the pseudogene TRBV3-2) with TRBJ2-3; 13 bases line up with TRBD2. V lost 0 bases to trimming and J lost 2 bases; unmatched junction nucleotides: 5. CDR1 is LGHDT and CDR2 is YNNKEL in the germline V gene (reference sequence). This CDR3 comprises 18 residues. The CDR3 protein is CASSQEKLAGGYTDTQYF. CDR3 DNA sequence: TGTGCCAGCAGCCAAGAAAAACTAGCGGGAGGGTACACAGATACGCAGTATTTT.

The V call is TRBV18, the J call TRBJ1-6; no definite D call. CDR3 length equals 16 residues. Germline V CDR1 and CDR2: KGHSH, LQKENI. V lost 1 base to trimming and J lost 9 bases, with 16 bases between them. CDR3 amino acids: CASSPQDAWATSPLHF. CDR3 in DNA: TGTGCCAGCTCACCACAGGATGCGTGGGCGACTTCACCCCTCCACTTT.

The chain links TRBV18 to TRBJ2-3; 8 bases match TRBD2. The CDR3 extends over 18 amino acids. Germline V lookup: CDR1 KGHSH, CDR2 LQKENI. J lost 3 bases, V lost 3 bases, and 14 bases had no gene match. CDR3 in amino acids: CASSPPGWSGRITDTQYF. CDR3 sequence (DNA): TGTGCCAGCTCACCCCCGGGGTGGAGCGGGAGAATAACAGATACGCAGTATTTT.

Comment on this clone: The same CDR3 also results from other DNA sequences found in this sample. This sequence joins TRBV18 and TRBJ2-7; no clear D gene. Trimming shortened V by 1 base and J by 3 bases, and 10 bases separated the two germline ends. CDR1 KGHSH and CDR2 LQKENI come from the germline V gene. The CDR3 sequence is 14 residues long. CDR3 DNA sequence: TGTGCCAGCTCACCACGTGGGCCCAGCTACGAGCAGTACTTC. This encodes CASSPRGPSYEQYF.

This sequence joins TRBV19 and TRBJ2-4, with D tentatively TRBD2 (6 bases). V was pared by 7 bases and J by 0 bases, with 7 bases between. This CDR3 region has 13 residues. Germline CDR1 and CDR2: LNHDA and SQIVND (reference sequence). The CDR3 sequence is CASTGLAKNIQYF. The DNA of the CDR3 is TGTGCCAGTACGGGACTAGCCAAAAACATTCAGTACTTC.